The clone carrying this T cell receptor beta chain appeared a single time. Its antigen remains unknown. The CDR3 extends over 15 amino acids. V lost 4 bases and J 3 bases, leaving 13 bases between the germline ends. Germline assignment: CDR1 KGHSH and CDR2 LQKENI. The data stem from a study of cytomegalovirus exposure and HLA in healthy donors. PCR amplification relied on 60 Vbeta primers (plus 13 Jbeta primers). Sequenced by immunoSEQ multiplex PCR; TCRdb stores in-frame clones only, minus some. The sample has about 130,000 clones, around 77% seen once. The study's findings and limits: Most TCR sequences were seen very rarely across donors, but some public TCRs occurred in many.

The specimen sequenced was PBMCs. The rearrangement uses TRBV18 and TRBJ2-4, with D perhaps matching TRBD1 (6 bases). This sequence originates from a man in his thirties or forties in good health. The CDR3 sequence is CASSLNRVGKNIQYF. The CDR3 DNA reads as TGTGCCAGCTCACTCAACAGGGTGGGCAAAAACATTCAGTACTTC.